A selection of T cell receptor beta chains follows, all from one sample in a study of cytomegalovirus exposure and HLA in healthy donors. The assay was immunoSEQ multiplex PCR, and TCRdb's table has in-frame clones only and misses some. The sample table includes 60,000 to 100,000 clones. Material for sequencing was PBMCs. The receptors were sampled from a man in his thirties or forties in good health and CMV-seronegative. The CDR3 runs from the conserved cysteine through the conserved F or W. Fields, in order: J gene, D gene, V gene, CDR3 DNA, CDR3 protein. D genes are given only for firm matches.

J: TRBJ2-1; D: .; V: TRBV4-1; DNA: TGCGCCAGCAGCCACGGGATAGCGGAGCCACCGCGGCAGTTCTTC; CDR3: CASSHGIAEPPRQFF
J: TRBJ2-7; D: .; V: TRBV5-1; DNA: TGCGCCAGCAGCTTGTTGGCAATCAACGAGCAGTACTTC; CDR3: CASSLLAINEQYF
J: TRBJ1-2; D: .; V: TRBV10-1; DNA: TGCGCCAGCAGTGATGGCGTGAGAGGCTATGGCTACACCTTC; CDR3: CASSDGVRGYGYTF
J: TRBJ2-7; D: .; V: TRBV5-1; DNA: TGCGCCAGCAGCTTGTCGGTTTCCTACGAGCAGTACTTC; CDR3: CASSLSVSYEQYF
J: TRBJ2-5; D: TRBD1; V: TRBV29-1; DNA: TGCAGCGTGAGACAGGGTGACGAGACCCAGTACTTC; CDR3: CSVRQGDETQYF
J: TRBJ1-1; D: TRBD1; V: TRBV11-1; DNA: TGTGCCAGCAGCTTAAGCAGGGGGGCCACTGAAGCTTTCTTT; CDR3: CASSLSRGATEAFF
J: TRBJ1-2; D: TRBD1; V: TRBV6-6; DNA: TGTGCCAGCAGTTACCTCCTTTGGGACAGCTCCTATGGCTACACCTTC; CDR3: CASSYLLWDSSYGYTF
J: TRBJ2-7; D: TRBD2; V: TRBV6-1; DNA: TGTGCCAGCAGTGATTGGGGGGGATCCTACGAGCAGTACTTC; CDR3: CASSDWGGSYEQYF
J: TRBJ1-2; D: TRBD1; V: TRBV5-1; DNA: TGCGCCAGCACCAGAGAGGGGGCGCACGTTGGCTACACCTTC; CDR3: CASTREGAHVGYTF
J: TRBJ2-3; D: TRBD2; V: TRBV9; DNA: TGTGCCAGCAGCCCAAGGACTAGCGGGAGTTGGGATACGCAGTATTTT; CDR3: CASSPRTSGSWDTQYF
J: TRBJ2-3; D: .; V: TRBV29-1; DNA: TGCAGCGTTGTAGGACAGATTATAACAGATACGCAGTATTTT; CDR3: CSVVGQIITDTQYF
J: TRBJ2-1; D: TRBD2; V: TRBV13; DNA: TGTGCCAGCAGCTTAGTTCCTAGCGGGGGGTACAATGAGCAGTTCTTC; CDR3: CASSLVPSGGYNEQFF
J: TRBJ2-6; D: TRBD1; V: TRBV5-1; DNA: TGCGCCAGCACACAGGGGAGTGGGGCCAACGTCCTGACTTTC; CDR3: CASTQGSGANVLTF
J: TRBJ1-5; D: .; V: TRBV7-2; DNA: TGTGCCAGCAGCTCCCGACAGAACAATCAGCCCCAGCATTTT; CDR3: CASSSRQNNQPQHF
J: TRBJ2-1; D: TRBD2; V: TRBV29-1; DNA: TGCAGCGTTGATTCCACTAGCGGGATTTCAGGTTTTTACAATGAGCAGTTCTTC; CDR3: CSVDSTSGISGFYNEQFF